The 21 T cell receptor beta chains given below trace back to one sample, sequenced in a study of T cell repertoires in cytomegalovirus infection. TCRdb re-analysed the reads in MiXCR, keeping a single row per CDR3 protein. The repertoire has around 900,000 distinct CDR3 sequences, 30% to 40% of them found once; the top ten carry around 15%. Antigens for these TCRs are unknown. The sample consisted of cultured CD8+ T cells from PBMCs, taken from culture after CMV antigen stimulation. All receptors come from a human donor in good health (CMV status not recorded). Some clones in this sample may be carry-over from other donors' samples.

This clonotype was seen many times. The CDR3 spells CASSLLGLAGPGELFF. For the CDR3, the DNA is TGTGCCAGCAGCCTTCTTGGGCTAGCGGGGCCCGGGGAGCTGTTTTTT. J is TRBJ2-2 and V is TRBV7-8; 9 bases are shared with TRBD2. V lost 5 bases, J lost 6 bases, and 10 bases stayed unmatched. Per the germline V gene, CDR1 is SGHVS and CDR2 is FQNEAQ. The CDR3 covers 16 residues.

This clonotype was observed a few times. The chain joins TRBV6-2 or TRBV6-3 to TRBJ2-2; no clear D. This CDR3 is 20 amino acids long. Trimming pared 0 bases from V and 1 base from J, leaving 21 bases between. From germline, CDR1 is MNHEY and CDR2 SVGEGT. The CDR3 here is CASSYSNRLSRRGNTGELFF. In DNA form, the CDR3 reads TGTGCCAGCAGTTACTCGAATCGGTTATCACGGAGAGGGAACACCGGGGAGCTGTTTTTT.

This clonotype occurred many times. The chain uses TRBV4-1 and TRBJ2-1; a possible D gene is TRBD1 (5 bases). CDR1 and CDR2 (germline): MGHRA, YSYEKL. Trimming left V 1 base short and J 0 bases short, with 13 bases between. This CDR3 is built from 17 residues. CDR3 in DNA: TGCGCCAGCAGCCAAGTTTTAGGGGATAGCTCCTACAATGAGCAGTTCTTC. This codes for CASSQVLGDSSYNEQFF.

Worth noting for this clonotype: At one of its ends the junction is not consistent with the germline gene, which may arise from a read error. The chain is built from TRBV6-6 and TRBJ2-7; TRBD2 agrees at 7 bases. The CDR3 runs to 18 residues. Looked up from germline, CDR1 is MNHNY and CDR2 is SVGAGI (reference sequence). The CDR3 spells CVSSYLLHRAGDVWEQYF. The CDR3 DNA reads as TGTGTCAGCAGTTACCTCCTCCACCGGGCGGGGGATGTCTGGGAGCAGTACTTC.

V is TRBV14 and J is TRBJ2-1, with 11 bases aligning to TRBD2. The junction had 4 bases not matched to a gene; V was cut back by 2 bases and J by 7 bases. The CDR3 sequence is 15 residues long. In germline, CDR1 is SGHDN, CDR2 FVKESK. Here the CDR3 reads CASSQWGLAANEQFF. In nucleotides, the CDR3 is TGTGCCAGCAGCCAATGGGGACTAGCGGCTAATGAGCAGTTCTTC.

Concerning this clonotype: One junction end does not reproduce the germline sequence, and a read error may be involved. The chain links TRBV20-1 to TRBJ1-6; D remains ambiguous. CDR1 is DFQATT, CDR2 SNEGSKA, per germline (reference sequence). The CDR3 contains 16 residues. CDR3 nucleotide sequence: TGCAGTGCTAGAGTCCCCTCAACCTCATATGGTTCACCCCTCCCCTTT. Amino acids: CSARVPSTSYGSPLPF.

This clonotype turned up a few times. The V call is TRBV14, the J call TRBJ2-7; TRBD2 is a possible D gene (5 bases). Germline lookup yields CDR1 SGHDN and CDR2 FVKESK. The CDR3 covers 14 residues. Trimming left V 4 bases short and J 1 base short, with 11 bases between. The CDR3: CASSLSEWSYEQYF. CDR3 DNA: TGTGCCAGCAGCCTTAGCGAATGGTCCTACGAGCAGTACTTC.

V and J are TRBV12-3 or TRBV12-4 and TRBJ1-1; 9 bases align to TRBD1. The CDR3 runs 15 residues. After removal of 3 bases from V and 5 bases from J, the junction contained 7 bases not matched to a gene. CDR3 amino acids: CASSFTGGGGTEAFF. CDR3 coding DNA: TGTGCCAGCAGTTTTACAGGGGGCGGGGGGACTGAAGCTTTCTTT.

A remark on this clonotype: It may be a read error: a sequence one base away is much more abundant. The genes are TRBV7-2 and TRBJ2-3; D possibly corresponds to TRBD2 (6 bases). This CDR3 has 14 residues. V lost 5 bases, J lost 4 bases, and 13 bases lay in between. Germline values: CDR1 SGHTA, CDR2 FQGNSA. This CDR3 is CASSVPSDADTQYF. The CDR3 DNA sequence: TGTGCCAGCAGCGTTCCTAGCGATGCAGATACGCAGTATTTT.

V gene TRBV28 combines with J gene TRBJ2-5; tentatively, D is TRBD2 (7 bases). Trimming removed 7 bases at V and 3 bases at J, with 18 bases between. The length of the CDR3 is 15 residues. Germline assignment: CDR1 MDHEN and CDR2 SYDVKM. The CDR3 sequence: CASTLGGLRKETQYF. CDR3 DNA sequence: TGTGCCAGCACGCTGGGGGGGCTCCGAAAAGAGACCCAGTACTTC.

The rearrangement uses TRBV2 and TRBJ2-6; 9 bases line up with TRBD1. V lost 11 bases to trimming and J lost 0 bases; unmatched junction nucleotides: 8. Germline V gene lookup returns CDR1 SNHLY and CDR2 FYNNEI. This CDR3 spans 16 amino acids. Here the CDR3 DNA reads TGTGCCCCTTATGGGACAGGGAGCTCTGGGGCCAACGTCCTGACTTTC. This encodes CAPYGTGSSGANVLTF.

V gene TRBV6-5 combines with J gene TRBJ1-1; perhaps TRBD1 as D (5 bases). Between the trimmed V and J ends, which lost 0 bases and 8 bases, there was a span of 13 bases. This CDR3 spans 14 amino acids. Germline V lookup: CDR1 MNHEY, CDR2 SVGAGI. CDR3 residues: CASSYSGYGTEAFF. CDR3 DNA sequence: TGTGCCAGCAGTTACTCTGGGTATGGGACGGAAGCTTTCTTT.

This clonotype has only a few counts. For the CDR3, the DNA is TGTGCCAGCAGTTTAGCTGGAATCGAGACCTTCTCCTACGAGCAGTACTTC. The encoded protein is CASSLAGIETFSYEQYF. This chain links TRBV27 with TRBJ2-7; D uncertain. The CDR3 sequence is 17 residues long. Germline assignment: CDR1 MNHEY and CDR2 SMNVEV (reference sequence). Trimming took 2 bases from V and 0 from J, leaving 17 bases between them.

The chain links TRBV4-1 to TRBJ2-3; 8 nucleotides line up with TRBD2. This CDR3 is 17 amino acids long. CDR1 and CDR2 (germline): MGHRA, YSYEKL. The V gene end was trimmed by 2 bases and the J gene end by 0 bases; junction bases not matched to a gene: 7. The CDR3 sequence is CASSQNWKRGSTDTQYF. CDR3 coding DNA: TGCGCCAGCAGCCAAAATTGGAAGCGGGGGAGCACAGATACGCAGTATTTT.

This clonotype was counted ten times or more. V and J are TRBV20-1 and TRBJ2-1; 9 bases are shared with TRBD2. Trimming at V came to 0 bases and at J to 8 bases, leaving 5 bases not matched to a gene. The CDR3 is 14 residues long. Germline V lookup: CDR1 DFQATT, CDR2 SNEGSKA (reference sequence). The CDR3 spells CSARDGSGGDEQFF. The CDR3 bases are TGCAGTGCTAGAGATGGTAGCGGGGGCGATGAGCAGTTCTTC.

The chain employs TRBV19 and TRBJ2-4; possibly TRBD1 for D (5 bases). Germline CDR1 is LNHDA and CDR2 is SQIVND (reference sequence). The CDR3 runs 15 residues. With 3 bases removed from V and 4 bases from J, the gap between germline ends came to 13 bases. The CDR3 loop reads CASSIGQGLKNIQYF. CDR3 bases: TGTGCCAGTAGTATTGGGCAGGGTCTGAAAAACATTCAGTACTTC. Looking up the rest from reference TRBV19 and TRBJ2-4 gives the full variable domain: DGGITQSPKYLFRKEGQNVTLSCEQNLNHDAMYWYRQDPGQGLRLIYYSQIVNDFQKGDIAEGYSVSREKKESFPLTVTSAQKNPTAFYLCASSIGQGLKNIQYFGAGTRLSVL.

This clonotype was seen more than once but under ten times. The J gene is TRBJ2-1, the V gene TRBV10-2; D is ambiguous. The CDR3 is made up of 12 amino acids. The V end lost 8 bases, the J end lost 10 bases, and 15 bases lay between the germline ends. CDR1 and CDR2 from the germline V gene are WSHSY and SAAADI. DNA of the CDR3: TGCGCCAGCCGGCCTTCATCCGGGGAGCAGTTCTTC. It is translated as CASRPSSGEQFF.

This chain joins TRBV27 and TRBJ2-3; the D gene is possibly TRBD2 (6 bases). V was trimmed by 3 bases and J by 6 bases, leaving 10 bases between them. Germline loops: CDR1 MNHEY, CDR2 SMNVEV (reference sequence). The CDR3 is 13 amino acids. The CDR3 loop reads CASSFDAGDTQYF. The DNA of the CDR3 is TGTGCCAGCAGTTTTGATGCGGGGGATACGCAGTATTTT.

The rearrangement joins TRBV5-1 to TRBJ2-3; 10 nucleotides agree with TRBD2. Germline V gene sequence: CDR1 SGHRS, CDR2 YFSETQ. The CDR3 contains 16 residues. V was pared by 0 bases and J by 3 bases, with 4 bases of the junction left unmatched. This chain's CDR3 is CASSLAVAGGTDTQYF. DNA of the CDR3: TGCGCCAGCAGCTTGGCAGTAGCGGGGGGAACAGATACGCAGTATTTT.

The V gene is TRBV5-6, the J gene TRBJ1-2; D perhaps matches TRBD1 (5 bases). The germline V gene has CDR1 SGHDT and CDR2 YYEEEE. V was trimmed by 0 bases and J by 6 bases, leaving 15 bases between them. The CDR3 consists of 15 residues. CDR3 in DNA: TGTGCCAGCAGCTTGGCTGCAGGGCCCTTAGATGGCTACACCTTC. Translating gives CASSLAAGPLDGYTF.

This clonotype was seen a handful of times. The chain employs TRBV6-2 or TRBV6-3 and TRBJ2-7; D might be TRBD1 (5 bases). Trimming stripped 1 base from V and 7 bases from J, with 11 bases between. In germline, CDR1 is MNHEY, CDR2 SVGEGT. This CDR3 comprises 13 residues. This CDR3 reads CASSYLGAREQYV. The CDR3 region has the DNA TGTGCCAGCAGTTACTTAGGGGCGCGAGAGCAGTACGTC.